This is a list of T cell receptor beta chains from one sample in a study of blood T cell repertoires in COVID-19. The repertoire was sequenced with immunoSEQ multiplex PCR; TCRdb's copy has only in-frame clones and lacks some. The table lists 75,000 to 95,000 clones, over 85% of them singletons, with 4.6% in the top ten. Sequenced: peripheral blood. Receptors were obtained from a man between 45 and 60 years old with active COVID-19. Both conserved end residues are part of each CDR3. A D gene is named only where the DNA matches it firmly. Where a row states a size, it is once, few, many or the class of an expanded clone; other rows omit it.

J gene,clone size,D gene,V gene,CDR3 DNA,CDR3 protein
TRBJ1-5,NA,NA,TRBV28,TGTGCCAGCAGTCGAGACAGGAGCAATCAGCCCCAGCATTTT,CASSRDRSNQPQHF
TRBJ1-6,NA,NA,TRBV5-8,TGTGCCAGCGCAGTTAATTCACCCCTCCACTTT,CASAVNSPLHF
TRBJ2-1,NA,TRBD2,TRBV25-1,TGTGCCAGCAGTACTAGCGGGAGGGCCGATGAGCAGTTCTTC,CASSTSGRADEQFF
TRBJ1-4,NA,TRBD1,TRBV28,TGTGCCAGCAGCCCGACGGACAGGGGGGATGAAAAACTGTTTTTT,CASSPTDRGDEKLFF
TRBJ1-3,NA,NA,TRBV4-1,TGCGCCAGCAGCCAAGAAAACAGGGCGATGGGAAACACCATATATTTT,CASSQENRAMGNTIYF
TRBJ1-1,NA,NA,TRBV13,TGTGCCAGCACCTGGGGGGGGGCTGAAGCTTTCTTT,CASTWGGAEAFF
TRBJ1-2,NA,NA,TRBV6-1,TGTGCCAGCAGTGAAACGGAGCCGGGTTACTATAGCTACACCTTC,CASSETEPGYYSYTF
TRBJ2-3,NA,NA,TRBV28,TGTGCCAGCGGTTCGGGTGGGAGCACAGATACGCAGTATTTT,CASGSGGSTDTQYF
TRBJ1-4,few,NA,TRBV7-9,TGTGCCAGCAGCCTAGGGGGAGTTCGTGAAAAACTGTTTTTT,CASSLGGVREKLFF
TRBJ2-4,NA,NA,TRBV9,TGTGCCAGCAGCGCAGGAGGGGCCAAAAACATTCAGTACTTC,CASSAGGAKNIQYF
TRBJ1-1,NA,TRBD1,TRBV29-1,TGCAGCGCCGGGACAGCCGAAGCTTTCTTT,CSAGTAEAFF
TRBJ2-7,once,NA,TRBV7-9,TGTGCCAGCAGCTTAGGGGCAGGGTTCGACGAGCAGTACTTC,CASSLGAGFDEQYF
TRBJ1-2,NA,NA,TRBV6-5,TGTGCCAGCAGTTACTTCGGGAACTATGGCTACACCTTC,CASSYFGNYGYTF
TRBJ1-1,once,TRBD1,TRBV6-1,TGTGCCAGCAGTGAAGAGGGGACAGGGGGCACTGAAGCTTTCTTT,CASSEEGTGGTEAFF
TRBJ2-3,once,NA,TRBV5-4,TGTGCCAGCAGCTTCCGAGATACGCAGTATTTT,CASSFRDTQYF
TRBJ2-7,NA,NA,TRBV7-2,TGTGCCAGCAGCTTAGGGGGGTCGAGGGGGTACGAGCAGTACTTC,CASSLGGSRGYEQYF
TRBJ2-7,NA,TRBD1,TRBV7-9,TGTGCCAGCAGCTATGGGGGACAGCCCTACGAGCAGTACTTC,CASSYGGQPYEQYF
TRBJ1-2,NA,TRBD1,TRBV28,TGTGCCAGCAGATCCCCAATGGGACAGGGTTTAAATGGGTATGGCTACACCTTC,CASRSPMGQGLNGYGYTF
TRBJ2-2,NA,NA,TRBV12-5,TGTGCTAGTGGTTTGGTACGGAGTACCGGGGAGCTGTTTTTT,CASGLVRSTGELFF
TRBJ2-7,NA,TRBD1,TRBV7-2,TGTGCCAGCAGCTTAGCGTTTGGGGGACAGGGAATCGACGAGCAGTACTTC,CASSLAFGGQGIDEQYF
TRBJ2-2,medium-sized,TRBD2,TRBV7-6,TGTGCCAGCAGCTTAGGGTTCAGCGGGACCGACTCCGGGGAGCTGTTTTTT,CASSLGFSGTDSGELFF
TRBJ1-2,NA,TRBD1,TRBV6-5,TGTGCCAGCAGAGCCCAGGGGGCCTTCAACTATGGCTACACCTTC,CASRAQGAFNYGYTF
TRBJ2-7,NA,TRBD2,TRBV10-3,TGTGCCATCAGTGATCGGACTAGCGGGAGGGTGCAGTACTTC,CAISDRTSGRVQYF
TRBJ1-1,NA,NA,TRBV7-3,TGTGCCAGCAGCTTTTCGGACAGGAACACTGAAGCTTTCTTT,CASSFSDRNTEAFF
TRBJ1-5,NA,TRBD1,TRBV7-2,TGTGCCAGCAGCCCTAGGACAGGCAAAAGCAATCAGCCCCAGCATTTT,CASSPRTGKSNQPQHF
TRBJ1-4,NA,NA,TRBV7-2,TGTGCCAGCAGCCTTAACAGAGCAACTAATGAAAAACTGTTTTTT,CASSLNRATNEKLFF
TRBJ1-1,NA,TRBD1,TRBV4-2,TGTGCCAGCAGCCAAGATTTGGACAGGAGCACTGAAGCTTTCTTT,CASSQDLDRSTEAFF
TRBJ1-2,NA,TRBD1,TRBV2,TGTGCCAGCACACCGGCGGGACAGGGTGACTATGGCTACACCTTC,CASTPAGQGDYGYTF
TRBJ1-5,NA,NA,TRBV28,TGTGCCAGCAAAACAGTGGGGGGGCAGCCCCAGCATTTT,CASKTVGGQPQHF
TRBJ2-4,once,NA,TRBV6-5,TGTGCCAGCAGTTACTCGAATCCAGGGGGGTCGTACATTCAGTACTTC,CASSYSNPGGSYIQYF
TRBJ2-7,once,TRBD1,TRBV5-1,TGCGCCAGCAGCTTAGGTCCGCAGGGGGCGGGCCACGAGCAGTCCTTC,CASSLGPQGAGHEQSF
TRBJ2-5,NA,NA,TRBV28,TGTGCCAGCAGTTCCTCGACATACACCAACATCTTAGGGACCCAGTACTTC,CASSSSTYTNILGTQYF
TRBJ2-4,NA,NA,TRBV5-4,TGTGCCAGCAGTGGAGGGGGCAAGGCCAAAAACATTCAGTACTTC,CASSGGGKAKNIQYF
TRBJ2-1,NA,NA,TRBV11-3,TGTGCCAGCAGCTTAGAGGACAGCTACAATGAGCAGTTCTTC,CASSLEDSYNEQFF
TRBJ2-1,NA,TRBD2,TRBV9,TGTGCCAGCAGCGTAGACGGCGGGAGGGGCGATGAGCAGTTCTTC,CASSVDGGRGDEQFF
TRBJ2-6,NA,NA,TRBV7-3,TGTGCCAGCAGCTTAACCAGGTCTGGGGCCAACGTCCTGACTTTC,CASSLTRSGANVLTF
TRBJ1-3,once,NA,TRBV9,TGTGCCAGCAGCGTAGATTCGGGGTCTGGAAACACCATATATTTT,CASSVDSGSGNTIYF
TRBJ1-2,NA,NA,TRBV29-1,TGCAGCGTTGAAGAGCCCGGTCGGAGAACTAACTATGGCTACACCTTC,CSVEEPGRRTNYGYTF
TRBJ2-5,NA,TRBD2,TRBV28,TGTGCCATCCAGGGGACTAGCGGAGAGACCCAGTACTTC,CAIQGTSGETQYF
TRBJ2-7,NA,TRBD1,TRBV5-1,TGCGCCAGCAGCCTTACCCCCGGGACAGGGGAGTACGAGCAGTACTTC,CASSLTPGTGEYEQYF
TRBJ2-3,NA,NA,TRBV3-1/TRBV3-2,TGTGCCAGCAGCCCCCGTGGGTCGGGAGATACGCAGTATTTT,CASSPRGSGDTQYF
TRBJ2-7,NA,NA,TRBV20-1,TGCAGTGCTAGTGTCCCGGCAGGGGATCCTTACGAGCAGTACTTC,CSASVPAGDPYEQYF
TRBJ2-2,NA,NA,TRBV4-1,TGCGCCAGCAGCCAAGCGGCAGGGAGGTACGGCGGGGAGCTGTTTTTT,CASSQAAGRYGGELFF
TRBJ2-5,NA,NA,TRBV29-1,TGCAGCGTTGAGGTACTGTATGGTGAGACCCAGTACTTC,CSVEVLYGETQYF
TRBJ1-1,NA,NA,TRBV4-2,TGTGCCAGCAGCCAACGAGCGGGGAACACTGAAGCTTTCTTT,CASSQRAGNTEAFF
TRBJ2-1,NA,NA,TRBV4-2,TGTGCCAGCAGCCAAGATCCGGCCAGGGTAAATGAGCAGTTCTTC,CASSQDPARVNEQFF
TRBJ1-1,NA,NA,TRBV5-6,TGTGCCAGCAGCTTGACGTCTAGCGGGGCTTTCTTT,CASSLTSSGAFF
TRBJ2-1,NA,TRBD1,TRBV7-6,TGTGCCAGCAGCCCCCGGGACAGGGGATGGGATGAGCAGTTCTTC,CASSPRDRGWDEQFF